These T cell receptor beta chains were read from a single sample in a study of blood T cells in healthy people across ages. TCRdb reprocessed the 5' RACE reads via MiXCR and lists one record per CDR3 protein. The sample comprises about 1.7 million distinct CDR3 sequences, roughly 27% of which are singletons, and 7.7% rests with the top ten. The specimen sequenced was blood. These receptor sequences come from a woman aged 25 to 39 in good health. Each CDR3 is given with its conserved first and last residue. A D gene is named only where the DNA matches it firmly. Clone size is shown for a subset of rows, as once, few, many or a class of expanded clone.

clone size,V gene,J gene,D gene,CDR3 DNA,CDR3 protein
many,TRBV5-1,TRBJ1-2,TRBD1,TGTGCCAGTAGTCTGGGACAGGGGACTAACTATGGCTACACCTTC,CASSLGQGTNYGYTF
.,TRBV20-1,TRBJ2-1,TRBD2,TGCAGTGCTGGGGGACTAGCGCGAGGGCATGGCAATGAGCAGTTCTTC,CSAGGLARGHGNEQFF
many,TRBV6-6,TRBJ2-5,.,TGTGCCAGCAGTTACGGGGGTCAGCCGCGGGCACAAGAGACCCAGTACTTC,CASSYGGQPRAQETQYF
many,TRBV7-2,TRBJ2-7,TRBD2,TGTGCCAGCAGCTCAACTAGCGGGAGGACCCTCGAGCAGTACTTC,CASSSTSGRTLEQYF
.,TRBV10-3,TRBJ2-7,TRBD1,TGTGCCATCAGGCCCGGGACAGGGGGATTGGCCGAGCAGTACTTC,CAIRPGTGGLAEQYF
.,TRBV29-1,TRBJ2-4,TRBD1,TGCAGCGGTCAACAGGGGGCGGACATTCAGTACTTC,CSGQQGADIQYF
few,TRBV28,TRBJ2-1,.,TGTGCCAGCAGCTCCCCGATTGGGGCTTACAATGAGCAGTTCTTC,CASSSPIGAYNEQFF
once,TRBV6-2/TRBV6-3,TRBJ2-7,.,TGTGCCAGCAGTTCTTTTGGCGGAAGCTACGAGCAGTACTTC,CASSSFGGSYEQYF
few,TRBV5-1,TRBJ1-1,.,TGCGCCAGCAGCTTCTTGATAGGGAGCACTGAAGCTTTCTTT,CASSFLIGSTEAFF
many,TRBV12-3/TRBV12-4,TRBJ2-7,.,TGTGCCAGCAGTCAGGGAGCGGTTGGATACGAGCAGTACTTC,CASSQGAVGYEQYF
.,TRBV27,TRBJ2-3,TRBD2,TGTGCCAGCAGTGCCTGGACTAGCCGGGACCCCCATACGCAGTATTTT,CASSAWTSRDPHTQYF
few,TRBV7-9,TRBJ2-3,.,TGTGCCAGCATCAAATTTGGGGGTACGCAGTATTTT,CASIKFGGTQYF
many,TRBV10-3,TRBJ2-7,.,TGTGCCATCAGTGAGTCCTCGTTAGCCCAGCAGTACTTC,CAISESSLAQQYF
few,TRBV7-9,TRBJ2-1,.,TGTGCCAGCAGCTTAGGGGGGGCCTTCGAACGGGGGGCCTACAATGAGCAGTTCTTC,CASSLGGAFERGAYNEQFF